Below, 30 T cell receptor beta chains from the same sample are listed, as sequenced in a study of blood T cell repertoires in COVID-19. TCRdb's table, derived via immunoSEQ multiplex PCR, lists solely in-frame clones and lacks some. Of fewer than 700,000 clones listed, about 88% are singletons. The sequencing sample was made of peripheral blood. Source of these receptors: a woman aged 45-65 years with COVID-19, enrolled during active disease.

The rearrangement joins TRBV19 to TRBJ2-3, with a weak D call TRBD2 (6 bases). From germline, CDR1 is LNHDA and CDR2 SQIVND (reference sequence). The CDR3 has 13 amino acids. Trimming removed 8 bases at V and 8 bases at J, with 17 bases between. CDR3 amino acids: CASGEGPEGTQYF. In DNA, the CDR3 is TGTGCCAGTGGTGAGGGCCCGGAGGGTACGCAGTATTTT.

The chain is built from TRBV4-1 and TRBJ2-3; weak D call: TRBD2 (6 bases). V was shortened by 2 bases and J by 0 bases, with 9 bases between the two germline ends. From germline, CDR1 is MGHRA and CDR2 YSYEKL. This CDR3 region has 15 residues. CDR3 amino acids: CASSQTGLSTDTQYF. The CDR3 nucleotides read TGCGCCAGCAGCCAAACGGGACTCAGCACAGATACGCAGTATTTT.

The chain joins TRBV6-6 to TRBJ1-5, with 8 bases fitting TRBD1. The J segment lost 5 bases and the V segment lost 2 bases, leaving 5 bases of the junction unmatched. The CDR3 has 15 amino acids. CDR1 and CDR2 from the germline V gene are MNHNY and SVGAGI (reference sequence). CDR3 sequence reads: CASSYRDRRDQPQHF. CDR3 in DNA: TGTGCCAGCAGTTACCGGGACAGGAGAGATCAGCCCCAGCATTTT.

In its sample, this clone was seen once. The chain is built from TRBV9 and TRBJ2-2; 7 bases agree with TRBD2. This CDR3 spans 16 amino acids. Germline CDR1 SGDLS, CDR2 YYNGEE. The V and J ends lost 0 bases and 6 bases, in that order; junction bases with no gene match: 8. CDR3 residues: CASSVAAGESAGELFF. CDR3 sequence (DNA): TGTGCCAGCAGCGTAGCTGCGGGGGAGTCTGCCGGGGAGCTGTTTTTT.

This chain connects TRBV15 to TRBJ2-5; the D gene is possibly TRBD1 (6 bases). V lost 4 bases and J 1 base, leaving 19 bases between the germline ends. CDR3 size: 17 residues. Germline V gene lookup returns CDR1 LNHNV and CDR2 YYDKDF (reference sequence). CDR3 protein: CATSTRGLGGAQETQYF. CDR3 DNA: TGTGCCACCAGCACGAGAGGATTAGGGGGAGCCCAAGAGACCCAGTACTTC.

This rearrangement joins TRBV5-4 to TRBJ1-2; TRBD1 might be the D (6 bases). The CDR3 contains 16 residues. V lost 4 bases and J lost 3, with 19 bases in between. Germline V gene lookup returns CDR1 SGHNT and CDR2 YYREEE (reference sequence). The CDR3 DNA reads as TGTGCCAGCAGCCCGGGGGGGCGAGGTCTCGACTATGGCTACACCTTC. Protein product: CASSPGGRGLDYGYTF.

The chain couples TRBV28 to TRBJ1-5, with D tentatively TRBD1 (6 bases). In germline, CDR1 is MDHEN, CDR2 SYDVKM. CDR3 size: 15 residues. Trimming left V 4 bases short and J 6 bases short, with 16 bases between. The CDR3 is CASSSRGQGLQPQHF. The CDR3 region has the DNA TGTGCCAGCAGTTCCCGAGGGCAGGGGCTTCAGCCCCAGCATTTT.

The chain combines TRBV5-4 with TRBJ2-1; tentative D call: TRBD1 (6 bases). The CDR3 totals 15 residues. The V gene's germline CDR1 is SGHNT and CDR2 YYREEE (reference sequence). The V and J ends lost 0 bases and 4 bases respectively, with 11 bases between them. The CDR3 DNA reads TGTGCCAGCAGCTTGGACAGGGTAAAGTACAATGAGCAGTTCTTC. The encoded protein is CASSLDRVKYNEQFF.

This clone appeared a single time. The chain is built from TRBV30 and TRBJ1-2, with TRBD1 matching over 7 bases. The junction had 6 bases not matched to a gene; V was cut back by 1 base and J by 1 base. The CDR3 has 15 amino acids. Germline CDR1 reads GTSNPN; CDR2 reads SVGIG (reference sequence). The CDR3 is CAWSAGTEINYGYTF. The DNA for the CDR3 is TGTGCCTGGAGTGCCGGGACAGAGATTAACTATGGCTACACCTTC.

This chain links TRBV11-2 with TRBJ2-5, with 8 bases identical to TRBD2. Germline-derived CDR1 and CDR2 are SGHAT and FQNNGV. V dropped 5 bases and J dropped 1; count of bases not matched to a gene: 3. The CDR3 contains 14 residues. The CDR3 DNA is TGTGCCAGCAGCCCCGCGGGGGGCCAAGAGACCCAGTACTTC. It encodes CASSPAGGQETQYF.

This clone was seen once. The chain joins TRBV6-5 to TRBJ2-7; TRBD2 is a possible D gene (5 bases). The V and J ends lost 0 bases and 1 base respectively, with 13 bases between them. Germline CDR1 MNHEY, CDR2 SVGAGI. The CDR3 is 16 amino acids. The CDR3 region has the DNA TGTGCCAGCAGTTACTCGTCGGCACGGGGATCCTACGAGCAGTACTTC. Its protein is CASSYSSARGSYEQYF.

This chain uses TRBV5-1 with TRBJ2-2; 8 bases are shared with TRBD1. The CDR3 totals 18 residues. Germline V gene lookup returns CDR1 SGHRS and CDR2 YFSETQ. V gave up 4 bases and J gave up 0 bases; unmatched junction bases: 11. The CDR3 DNA reads as TGCGCCAGCAGCCGTCGGCCCAGGGGGCTCTCGAACACCGGGGAGCTGTTTTTT. It yields the protein CASSRRPRGLSNTGELFF.

The rearrangement joins TRBV6-5 to TRBJ2-1; D is possibly TRBD1 (6 bases). Germline V gene data show CDR1 as MNHEY and CDR2 as SVGAGI. This CDR3 is built from 13 residues. With 6 bases removed from V and 0 bases from J, the gap between germline ends came to 6 bases. Here the CDR3 reads CASRGASYNEQFF. CDR3 coding DNA: TGTGCCAGCAGGGGGGCCTCCTACAATGAGCAGTTCTTC.

The gene calls are TRBV29-1 and TRBJ1-1; D remains unclear. Germline V gene lookup returns CDR1 SQVTM and CDR2 ANQGSEA. This CDR3 contains 11 residues. V lost 4 bases, J lost 4 bases, and 7 bases lay in between. The CDR3 DNA reads TGCAGCGTTGTGGAGGGCACTGAAGCTTTCTTT. Translation gives CSVVEGTEAFF.

The chain carries TRBV9 and TRBJ2-5; 10 positions match TRBD2. The ends lost 4 bases at V and 1 base at J; junction bases unmatched: 10. Germline loops: CDR1 SGDLS, CDR2 YYNGEE. This CDR3 has 17 amino acids. The CDR3 nucleotides are TGTGCCAGCAGCTACCACTCTAGCGGGGGTAGCCAAGAGACCCAGTACTTC. Its translation is CASSYHSSGGSQETQYF. The full variable domain, its missing parts supplied by reference TRBV9 and TRBJ2-5, is DSGVTQTPKHLITATGQRVTLRCSPRSGDLSVYWYQQSLDQGLQFLIQYYNGEERAKGNILERFSAQQFPDLHSELNLSSLELGDSALYFCASSYHSSGGSQETQYFGPGTRLLVL.

The chain links TRBV5-6 to TRBJ1-2; 8 bases fit TRBD1. The CDR3 has 15 amino acids. Germline CDR1 reads SGHDT; CDR2 reads YYEEEE. V was clipped by 0 bases and J by 8 bases; unmatched bases: 9. CDR3 sequence: CASSLDRGTIGGYTF. The CDR3 DNA reads as TGTGCCAGCAGCTTGGACAGGGGGACCATCGGGGGCTACACCTTC.

The J gene is TRBJ1-4, the V gene TRBV6-5; the D is unclear. The germline V gene has CDR1 MNHEY and CDR2 SVGAGI. Between the trimmed V and J ends, which lost 7 bases and 8 bases, there was a span of 17 bases. This CDR3 spans 14 amino acids. This CDR3 is CASMWEGGLEKLFF. The CDR3 DNA reads TGTGCCAGCATGTGGGAGGGTGGGTTAGAAAAACTGTTTTTT.

CDR3: CASRLSRGYTF. CDR3 DNA: TGTGCAAGTCGCTTAAGTCGGGGCTACACCTTC. The rearrangement links TRBV12-2 to TRBJ1-2. TRBV12-2 is termed a pseudogene. This CDR3 is 11 amino acids long.

The V and J genes are TRBV9 and TRBJ2-3, with 11 bases matching TRBD1. The trim removed 1 base at V and 9 bases at J, leaving 7 bases unmatched. The length of the CDR3 is 15 residues. Germline V gene data show CDR1 as SGDLS and CDR2 as YYNGEE. CDR3 sequence: CASSVLGTGGDTQYF. The CDR3 nucleotides read TGTGCCAGCAGCGTACTCGGGACAGGGGGTGACACGCAGTATTTT. The entire variable domain, with the rest obtained from reference TRBV9 and TRBJ2-3, is as follows: DSGVTQTPKHLITATGQRVTLRCSPRSGDLSVYWYQQSLDQGLQFLIQYYNGEERAKGNILERFSAQQFPDLHSELNLSSLELGDSALYFCASSVLGTGGDTQYFGPGTRLTVL.

The chain has TRBV7-2 and TRBJ1-3, with 7 bases matching TRBD1. CDR1 SGHTA and CDR2 FQGNSA come from the germline V gene. The ends lost 5 bases at V and 4 bases at J; junction bases unmatched: 8. The CDR3 spans 15 residues. CDR3 loop: CASSQGGTGGNTIYF. DNA of the CDR3: TGTGCCAGCAGCCAAGGGGGCACGGGAGGAAACACCATATATTTT.

This clone was seen ten or more times. The gene calls are TRBV30 and TRBJ1-1; no definite D call. V gave up 3 bases and J gave up 4 bases, with 18 bases separating them. CDR3 size: 15 residues. The germline V gene has CDR1 GTSNPN and CDR2 SVGIG (reference sequence). The CDR3 sequence: CAWRGTGGFGTEAFF. The CDR3 bases are TGTGCCTGGAGGGGAACCGGAGGGTTTGGCACTGAAGCTTTCTTT.

The rearrangement joins TRBV3-1 (or the pseudogene TRBV3-2) to TRBJ2-2; 8 bases map to TRBD1. J gave up 6 bases and V 1 base, and 7 bases lay outside the gene matches. CDR1 LGHDT and CDR2 YNNKEL come from the germline V gene (reference sequence). The CDR3 has 16 amino acids. CDR3 region: CASSQASRGQAGELFF. The DNA for the CDR3 is TGTGCCAGCAGCCAAGCGTCCAGGGGGCAGGCCGGGGAGCTGTTTTTT.

The chain has TRBV5-8 and TRBJ2-5; D is possibly TRBD1 (6 bases). Germline V CDR1 and CDR2: SGHTS, YDEGEE. V was cut by 3 bases and J by 2 bases, with 11 bases left in between. This CDR3 region has 14 residues. CDR3 sequence (DNA): TGTGCCAGCAGCTGGGGGCGACCTCAAGAGACCCAGTACTTC. It encodes CASSWGRPQETQYF.

This sequence joins TRBV19 and TRBJ1-3, with D uncertain. V lost 5 bases and J 3 bases, leaving 8 bases between the germline ends. This CDR3 has 13 amino acids. Germline V CDR1 and CDR2: LNHDA, SQIVND (reference sequence). This CDR3 reads CASSLSVGNTIYF. The DNA of the CDR3 is TGTGCCAGTAGTCTCTCAGTTGGAAACACCATATATTTT. The full variable domain, completed using reference TRBV19 and TRBJ1-3, is DGGITQSPKYLFRKEGQNVTLSCEQNLNHDAMYWYRQDPGQGLRLIYYSQIVNDFQKGDIAEGYSVSREKKESFPLTVTSAQKNPTAFYLCASSLSVGNTIYFGEGSWLTVV.

The chain recombines TRBV3-1 (or the pseudogene TRBV3-2) with TRBJ1-2; 8 nucleotides line up with TRBD1. The CDR3 runs 16 residues. Germline lookup yields CDR1 LGHDT and CDR2 YNNKEL (reference sequence). V was clipped by 2 bases and J by 7 bases; unmatched bases: 12. This CDR3 is CASSQTSGTGILGYTF. The CDR3 coding sequence is TGTGCCAGCAGCCAAACCTCGGGGACAGGAATACTTGGCTACACCTTC.

This chain uses TRBV28 with TRBJ2-7, with D possibly TRBD1 on 6 matching bases. The CDR3 is 15 amino acids. Germline-derived CDR1 and CDR2 are MDHEN and SYDVKM. The ends were cut back, 3 bases at V and 0 bases at J, with 12 bases in the middle. The CDR3, as DNA: TGTGCCAGCAGTTTTGGGGGCTCAAGCTCCTACGAGCAGTACTTC. It codes for CASSFGGSSSYEQYF.

This clone showed up just a few times. The chain combines TRBV3-1 (or the pseudogene TRBV3-2) with TRBJ2-3, with D possibly TRBD1 on 5 matching bases. This CDR3 has 15 residues. From germline, CDR1 is LGHDT and CDR2 YNNKEL (reference sequence). The germline V and J ends were trimmed by 0 bases and 3 bases, with 10 bases remaining between them. CDR3 in amino acids: CASSQEAHRTDTQYF. The DNA for the CDR3 is TGTGCCAGCAGCCAAGAGGCTCACAGGACAGATACGCAGTATTTT.

V gene TRBV4-1 combines with J gene TRBJ1-2; D is unclear. The V gene lost 1 base and the J gene lost 4 bases, with 13 bases spanning the gap. Looked up from germline, CDR1 is MGHRA and CDR2 is YSYEKL. The CDR3 spans 15 residues. The CDR3 nucleotides read TGCGCCAGCAGCCAAGCCGGGAACACCCTCTATGGCTACACCTTC. Its protein product is CASSQAGNTLYGYTF.

This clone was found once. The rearrangement links TRBV6-5 to TRBJ2-2; 9 bases are a match to TRBD1. Germline V lookup: CDR1 MNHEY, CDR2 SVGAGI. The V segment lost 7 bases and the J segment 2 bases; nucleotides outside the gene matches: 5. This CDR3 has 15 amino acids. DNA for the CDR3: TGTGCCAGCAAGGAGGACAGGGGCAACACCGGGGAGCTGTTTTTT. It translates to CASKEDRGNTGELFF.

The chain joins TRBV9 to TRBJ2-3; 7 bases map to TRBD2. The CDR3 spans 15 residues. CDR1 and CDR2 from the germline V gene are SGDLS and YYNGEE. After removal of 2 bases from V and 1 base from J, the junction contained 4 bases not matched to a gene. The CDR3 DNA reads TGTGCCAGCAGCGTTAGCGGGTCTCGCACAGATACGCAGTATTTT. As protein: CASSVSGSRTDTQYF. The full variable domain, with the rest looked up from reference TRBV9 and TRBJ2-3, is DSGVTQTPKHLITATGQRVTLRCSPRSGDLSVYWYQQSLDQGLQFLIQYYNGEERAKGNILERFSAQQFPDLHSELNLSSLELGDSALYFCASSVSGSRTDTQYFGPGTRLTVL.